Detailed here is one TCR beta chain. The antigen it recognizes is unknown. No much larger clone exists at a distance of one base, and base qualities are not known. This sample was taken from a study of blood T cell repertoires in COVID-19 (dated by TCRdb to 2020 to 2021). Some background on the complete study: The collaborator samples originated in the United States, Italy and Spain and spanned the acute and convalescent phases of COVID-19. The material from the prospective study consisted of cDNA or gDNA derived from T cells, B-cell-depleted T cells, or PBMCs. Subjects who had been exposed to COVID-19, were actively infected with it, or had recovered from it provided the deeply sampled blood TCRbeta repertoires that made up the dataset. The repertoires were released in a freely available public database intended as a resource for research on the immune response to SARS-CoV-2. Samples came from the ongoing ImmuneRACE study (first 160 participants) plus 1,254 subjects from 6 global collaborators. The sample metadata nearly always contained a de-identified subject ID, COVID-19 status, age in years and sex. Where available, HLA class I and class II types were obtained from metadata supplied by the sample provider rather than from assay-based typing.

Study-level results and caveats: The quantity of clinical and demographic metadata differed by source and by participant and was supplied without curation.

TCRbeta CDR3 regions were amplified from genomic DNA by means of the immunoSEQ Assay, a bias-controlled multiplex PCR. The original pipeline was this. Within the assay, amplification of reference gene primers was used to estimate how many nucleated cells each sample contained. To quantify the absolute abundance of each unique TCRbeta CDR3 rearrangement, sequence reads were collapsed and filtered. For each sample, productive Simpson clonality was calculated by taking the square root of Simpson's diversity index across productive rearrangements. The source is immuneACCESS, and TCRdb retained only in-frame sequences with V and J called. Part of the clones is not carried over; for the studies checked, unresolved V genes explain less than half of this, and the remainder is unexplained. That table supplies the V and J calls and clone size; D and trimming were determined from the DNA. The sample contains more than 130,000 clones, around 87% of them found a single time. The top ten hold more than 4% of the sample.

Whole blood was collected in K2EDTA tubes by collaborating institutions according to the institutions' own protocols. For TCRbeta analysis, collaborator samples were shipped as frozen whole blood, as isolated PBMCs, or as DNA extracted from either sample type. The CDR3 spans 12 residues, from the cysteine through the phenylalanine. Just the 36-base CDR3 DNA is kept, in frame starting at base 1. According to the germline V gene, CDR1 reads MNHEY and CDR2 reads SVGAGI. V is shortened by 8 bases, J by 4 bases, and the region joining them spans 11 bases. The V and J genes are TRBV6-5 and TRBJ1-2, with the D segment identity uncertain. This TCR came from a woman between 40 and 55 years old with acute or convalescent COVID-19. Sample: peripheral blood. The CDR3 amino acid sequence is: CASVSEGYGYTF. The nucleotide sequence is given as TGTGCCAGCGTGTCAGAGGGCTATGGCTACACCTTC.